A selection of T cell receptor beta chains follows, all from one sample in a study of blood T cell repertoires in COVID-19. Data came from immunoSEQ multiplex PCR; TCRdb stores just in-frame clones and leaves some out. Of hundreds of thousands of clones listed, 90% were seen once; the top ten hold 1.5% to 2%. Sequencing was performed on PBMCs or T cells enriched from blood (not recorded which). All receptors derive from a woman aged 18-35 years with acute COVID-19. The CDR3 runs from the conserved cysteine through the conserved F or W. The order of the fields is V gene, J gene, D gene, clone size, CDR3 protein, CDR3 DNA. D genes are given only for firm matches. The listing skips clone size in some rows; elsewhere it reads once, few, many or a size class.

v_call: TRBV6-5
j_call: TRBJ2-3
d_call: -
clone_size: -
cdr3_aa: CASATTGTSTDTQYF
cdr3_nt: TGTGCCTCAGCGACGACGGGAACGAGCACAGATACGCAGTATTTT

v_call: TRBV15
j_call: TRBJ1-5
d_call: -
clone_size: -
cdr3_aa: CATSSGGGYGQPQHF
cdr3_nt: TGTGCCACCAGCAGTGGTGGGGGGTACGGTCAGCCCCAGCATTTT

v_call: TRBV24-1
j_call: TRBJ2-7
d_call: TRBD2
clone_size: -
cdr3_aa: CATSAGLAGGYEQYF
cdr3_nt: TGTGCCACCAGTGCGGGACTAGCGGGAGGCTACGAGCAGTACTTC

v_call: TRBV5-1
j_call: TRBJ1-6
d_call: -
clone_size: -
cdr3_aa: CASSLEPNTNSPLHF
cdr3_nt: TGCGCCAGCAGCTTGGAGCCAAATACTAATTCACCCCTCCACTTT

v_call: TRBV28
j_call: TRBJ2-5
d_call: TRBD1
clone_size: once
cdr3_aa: CASSQPQGSAETQYF
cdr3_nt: TGTGCCAGCAGTCAGCCACAGGGGTCGGCAGAGACCCAGTACTTC

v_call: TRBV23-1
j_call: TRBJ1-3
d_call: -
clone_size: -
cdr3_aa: CASSQQWGGSSGNTIYF
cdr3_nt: TGCGCCAGCAGTCAGCAATGGGGGGGAAGCTCTGGAAACACCATATATTTT

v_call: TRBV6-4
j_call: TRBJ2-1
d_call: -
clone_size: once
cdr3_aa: CASSDSLQGGYNEQFF
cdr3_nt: TGTGCCAGCAGTGACTCACTGCAGGGGGGTTACAATGAGCAGTTCTTC

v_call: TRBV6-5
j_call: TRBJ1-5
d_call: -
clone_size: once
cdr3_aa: CASSYSGKQPQHF
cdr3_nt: TGTGCCAGCAGTTATTCGGGGAAACAGCCCCAGCATTTT

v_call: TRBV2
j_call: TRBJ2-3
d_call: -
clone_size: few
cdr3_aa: CASSPGAGVIDTQYF
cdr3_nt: TGTGCCAGCAGCCCAGGGGCGGGAGTCATTGATACGCAGTATTTT

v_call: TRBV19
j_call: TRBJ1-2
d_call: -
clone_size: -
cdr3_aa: CASSIVGPYGYTF
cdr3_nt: TGTGCCAGTAGTATAGTGGGGCCGTATGGCTACACCTTC

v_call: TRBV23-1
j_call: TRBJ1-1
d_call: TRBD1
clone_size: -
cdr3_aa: CAGGTVDTEAFF
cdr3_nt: TGCGCCGGTGGGACAGTAGACACTGAAGCTTTCTTT

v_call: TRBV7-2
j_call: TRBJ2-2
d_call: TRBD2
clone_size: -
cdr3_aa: CASVPWSGSAGELFF
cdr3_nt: TGTGCCAGCGTCCCCTGGAGCGGGAGTGCCGGGGAGCTGTTTTTT

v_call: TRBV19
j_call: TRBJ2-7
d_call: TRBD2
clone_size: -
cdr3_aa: CASSILREGQVEQYF
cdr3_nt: TGTGCCAGTAGTATATTACGGGAGGGCCAAGTCGAGCAGTACTTC

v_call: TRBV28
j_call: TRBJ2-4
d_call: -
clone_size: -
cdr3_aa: CASSPLSGAKNIQYF
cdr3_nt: TGTGCCAGCAGTCCCCTGTCAGGTGCCAAAAACATTCAGTACTTC

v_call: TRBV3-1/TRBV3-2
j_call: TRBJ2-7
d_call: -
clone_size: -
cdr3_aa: CASSRTTLAEHYEQYF
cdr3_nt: TGTGCCAGCAGCCGGACCACCTTAGCGGAGCACTACGAGCAGTACTTC

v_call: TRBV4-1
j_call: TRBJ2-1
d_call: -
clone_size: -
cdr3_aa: CASSQGLSYNEQFF
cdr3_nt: TGCGCCAGCAGCCAAGGGCTCTCCTACAATGAGCAGTTCTTC

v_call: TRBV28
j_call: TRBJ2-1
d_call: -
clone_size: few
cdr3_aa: CASSFEGSYNEQFF
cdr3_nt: TGTGCCAGCAGTTTCGAGGGATCGTACAATGAGCAGTTCTTC

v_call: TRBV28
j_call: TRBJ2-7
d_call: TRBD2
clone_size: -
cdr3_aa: CASSVLAGGYEQYF
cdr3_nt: TGTGCCAGCAGTGTACTAGCGGGAGGGTACGAGCAGTACTTC

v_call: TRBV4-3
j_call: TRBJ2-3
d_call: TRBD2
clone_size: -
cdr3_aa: CASSQEVKARGGDTQYF
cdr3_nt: TGCGCCAGCAGCCAAGAGGTTAAGGCCCGGGGGGGAGATACGCAGTATTTT

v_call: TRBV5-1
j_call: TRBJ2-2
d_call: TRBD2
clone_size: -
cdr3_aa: CASSLLAGGSTGELFF
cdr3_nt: TGCGCCAGCAGCTTACTAGCGGGAGGTTCCACCGGGGAGCTGTTTTTT

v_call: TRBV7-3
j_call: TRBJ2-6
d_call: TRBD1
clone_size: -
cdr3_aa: CASSWGQGNAGANVLTF
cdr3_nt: TGTGCCAGCAGCTGGGGACAGGGCAATGCTGGGGCCAACGTCCTGACTTTC

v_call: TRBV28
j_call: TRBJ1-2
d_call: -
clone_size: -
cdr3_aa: CASSLSGWQGPAGYTF
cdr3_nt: TGTGCCAGCAGTTTATCAGGTTGGCAGGGGCCCGCTGGCTACACCTTC

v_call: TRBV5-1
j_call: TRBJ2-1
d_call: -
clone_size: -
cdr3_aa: CASSNPGPGYNEQFF
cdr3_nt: TGCGCCAGCAGCAACCCAGGCCCTGGCTACAATGAGCAGTTCTTC

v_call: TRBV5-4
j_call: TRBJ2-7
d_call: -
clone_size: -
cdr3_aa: CASSLMSGPSYEQYF
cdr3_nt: TGTGCCAGCAGCTTGATGTCAGGGCCATCCTACGAGCAGTACTTC

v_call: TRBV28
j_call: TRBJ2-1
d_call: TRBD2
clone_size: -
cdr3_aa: CASSLLTSGSYNEQFF
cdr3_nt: TGTGCCAGCAGTTTATTGACTAGCGGGAGCTACAATGAGCAGTTCTTC

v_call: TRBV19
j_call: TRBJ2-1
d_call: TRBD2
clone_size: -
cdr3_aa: CASSQETSGLSGNEQFF
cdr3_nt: TGTGCCAGTAGTCAGGAAACTAGCGGGCTTTCGGGGAATGAGCAGTTCTTC

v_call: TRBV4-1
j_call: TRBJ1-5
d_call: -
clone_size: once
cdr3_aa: CASSQEISPTGQPQHF
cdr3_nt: TGCGCCAGCAGCCAAGAAATTAGTCCTACAGGTCAGCCCCAGCATTTT

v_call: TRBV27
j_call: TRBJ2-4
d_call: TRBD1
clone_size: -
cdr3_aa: CASSWLRGQANIQYF
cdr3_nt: TGTGCCAGCAGCTGGCTCAGGGGGCAGGCGAACATTCAGTACTTC

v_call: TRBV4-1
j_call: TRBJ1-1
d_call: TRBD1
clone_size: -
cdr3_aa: CASSQRVGGGTEAFF
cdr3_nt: TGCGCCAGCAGCCAAAGGGTAGGGGGCGGCACTGAAGCTTTCTTT

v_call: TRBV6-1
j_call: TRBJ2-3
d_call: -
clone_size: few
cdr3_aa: CASSEVIGFAGNTQYF
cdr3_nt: TGTGCCAGCAGTGAAGTGATAGGGTTTGCGGGAAATACGCAGTATTTT

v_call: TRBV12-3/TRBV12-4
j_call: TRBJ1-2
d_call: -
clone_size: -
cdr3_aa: CASSRKKGAGYTF
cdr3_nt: TGTGCCAGCAGTCGAAAAAAAGGAGCTGGCTACACCTTC

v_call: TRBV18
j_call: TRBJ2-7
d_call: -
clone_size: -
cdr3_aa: CASSGLDLSYEQYF
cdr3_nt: TGTGCCAGCTCAGGTCTAGATCTATCCTACGAGCAGTACTTC

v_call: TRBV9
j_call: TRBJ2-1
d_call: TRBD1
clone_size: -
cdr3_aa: CASSQDRALRPEQFF
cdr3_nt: TGTGCCAGCAGCCAGGACAGGGCCCTACGTCCTGAGCAGTTCTTC

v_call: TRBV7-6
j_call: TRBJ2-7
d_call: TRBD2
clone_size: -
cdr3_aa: CASSLAGTSGYEQYF
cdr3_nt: TGTGCCAGCAGCTTAGCCGGGACTAGCGGCTACGAGCAGTACTTC

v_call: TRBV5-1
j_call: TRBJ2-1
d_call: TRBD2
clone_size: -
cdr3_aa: CASSTAPGLAGMNEQFF
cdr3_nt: TGCGCCAGCAGCACGGCACCGGGACTAGCGGGAATGAATGAGCAGTTCTTC

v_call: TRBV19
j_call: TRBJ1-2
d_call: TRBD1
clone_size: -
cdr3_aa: CASSIVGQRHNYGYTF
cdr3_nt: TGTGCCAGTAGTATAGTGGGACAGCGTCACAACTATGGCTACACCTTC

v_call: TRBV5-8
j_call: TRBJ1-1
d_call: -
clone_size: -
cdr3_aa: CASSRRANEAFF
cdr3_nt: TGTGCCAGCAGCCGCAGGGCTAATGAAGCTTTCTTT

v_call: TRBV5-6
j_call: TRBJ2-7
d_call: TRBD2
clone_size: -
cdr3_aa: CASNKRPPGGYEQYF
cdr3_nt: TGTGCCAGCAACAAACGTCCGCCGGGAGGCTACGAGCAGTACTTC

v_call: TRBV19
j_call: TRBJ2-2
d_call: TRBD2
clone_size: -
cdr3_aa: CASSILRAQSGRVGTGELFF
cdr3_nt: TGTGCCAGTAGTATTCTGAGGGCACAGAGCGGGAGGGTGGGGACCGGGGAGCTGTTTTTT

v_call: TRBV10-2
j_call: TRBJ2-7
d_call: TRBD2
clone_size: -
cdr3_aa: CASRDGAGGVYEQYF
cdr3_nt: TGCGCCAGCAGGGACGGGGCGGGAGGGGTGTACGAGCAGTACTTC

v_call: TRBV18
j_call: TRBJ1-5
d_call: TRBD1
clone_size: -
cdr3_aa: CASSPFPGQGINQPQHF
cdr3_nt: TGTGCCAGCTCACCTTTCCCGGGACAGGGTATCAATCAGCCCCAGCATTTT

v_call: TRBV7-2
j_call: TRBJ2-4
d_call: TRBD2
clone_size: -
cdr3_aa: CASSLVAGGAQGNIQYF
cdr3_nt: TGTGCCAGCAGCTTAGTAGCGGGAGGGGCACAAGGAAACATTCAGTACTTC

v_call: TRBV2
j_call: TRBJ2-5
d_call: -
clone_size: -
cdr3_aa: CASSGASVETQYF
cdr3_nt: TGTGCCAGCAGTGGGGCTAGCGTAGAGACCCAGTACTTC